This TCR beta chain derives from a study of cytomegalovirus exposure and HLA in healthy donors. The PCR was carried out with 60 Vbeta primers and 13 Jbeta primers. The table came from immunoSEQ multiplex PCR; TCRdb's copy has only in-frame clones and leaves some out. The profile shows about 57,000 clones, approximately 77% of them singletons. The CDR3 consists of 16 residues. V lost 5 bases to trimming and J lost 7 bases; unmatched junction nucleotides: 10. Germline lookup yields CDR1 SGHRS and CDR2 YFSETQ. Source material: PBMCs. The V call is TRBV5-1, the J call TRBJ2-7, with 15 nucleotides matching TRBD2. The receptor was derived from a woman in her forties or fifties in good health and CMV-seronegative. The CDR3 region is CASRQSSGTSGREQYF. As DNA, the CDR3 is TGCGCCAGCAGACAGTCATCCGGGACTAGCGGGAGGGAGCAGTACTTC.